Following are 31 T cell receptor beta chains from one sample sequenced in a study of Graves' ophthalmopathy and Graves' hyperthyroidism. RNA transcripts yielded amplified TCR beta CDR3 regions. An initial RT-PCR round employing HTBI primers preceded a second-round multiplex PCR. MiXCR, run by TCRdb on the multiplex PCR reads, gives a single entry per CDR3 protein. The table records about 500,000 distinct CDR3 sequences, over 13% of them present only once. Material for sequencing was blood. Source of these receptors: a woman aged 25 to 45 with Graves' ophthalmopathy.

The genes are TRBV4-1 and TRBJ2-7; D gene uncertain. The CDR3 is made up of 15 amino acids. Germline V gene lookup returns CDR1 MGHRA and CDR2 YSYEKL. The V gene lost 1 base and the J gene lost 2 bases, with 12 bases spanning the gap. CDR3 sequence (DNA): TGCGCCAGCAGCCAAGGGTGGCGGCCACCCTACGAGCAGTACTTC. As protein: CASSQGWRPPYEQYF.

This clonotype was detected many times. DNA of the CDR3: TGCAGCGTTGGCGGACAGGCCCCAACCTATGGCTACACCTTC. Translated, it gives CSVGGQAPTYGYTF. This sequence joins TRBV29-1 and TRBJ1-2; TRBD1 aligns across 7 bases. V was pared by 4 bases and J by 4 bases, with 9 bases of the junction left unmatched. This CDR3 region has 14 residues. The V gene's germline CDR1 is SQVTM and CDR2 ANQGSEA.

This clonotype was seen many times. In DNA form, the CDR3 reads TGTGCCAGCAGTATTGGGGTAACTGGGTTGAACACTGAAGCTTTCTTT. This codes for CASSIGVTGLNTEAFF. This chain connects TRBV7-8 to TRBJ1-1, with no clear D. Trimming took 6 bases from V and 0 from J, leaving 17 bases between them. Germline assignment: CDR1 SGHVS and CDR2 FQNEAQ. The CDR3 spans 16 residues.

This clonotype was counted ten times or more. The rearrangement joins TRBV5-1 to TRBJ2-2, with D unresolved. Trimming removed 0 bases from V and 8 bases from J, with 14 bases in between. In germline, CDR1 is SGHRS, CDR2 YFSETQ. The CDR3 length is 15 residues. The CDR3 DNA is TGCGCCAGCAGCTTGGAAGCTAATATGGCGGGGGAGCTGTTTTTT. Its translation: CASSLEANMAGELFF.

The chain combines TRBV9 with TRBJ2-7; no firm D call. Between the trimmed V and J ends, which lost 7 bases and 0 bases, there was a span of 8 bases. The CDR3 has 12 amino acids. Germline assignment: CDR1 SGDLS and CDR2 YYNGEE. The CDR3 region is CASLSRSYEQYF. CDR3 nucleotides: TGTGCCAGCCTTAGCCGCTCCTACGAGCAGTACTTC.

This clonotype was detected ten times or more. V gene TRBV7-3 combines with J gene TRBJ2-2, with D possibly called TRBD1 or TRBD2 (5 bases each). The V end was cut by 3 bases, the J end by 6 bases, with 11 bases between. The CDR3 spans 14 residues. Germline lookup yields CDR1 SGHTA and CDR2 FQGTGA. The CDR3 is CASSFDGGPGELFF. The CDR3 DNA follows: TGTGCCAGCAGCTTCGATGGGGGTCCCGGGGAGCTGTTTTTT.

This clonotype has ten or more counts. In nucleotides, the CDR3 is TGTGCCAGCAGCCAGGGACAGGGCGGGCTCCACGAGCAGTACTTC. Amino acids: CASSQGQGGLHEQYF. The V and J genes are TRBV7-9 and TRBJ2-7; 9 bases are shared with TRBD1. V lost 5 bases to trimming and J lost 5 bases; unmatched junction nucleotides: 10. CDR3 length: 15 amino acids. CDR1 SEHNR and CDR2 FQNEAQ come from the germline V gene (reference sequence).

This clonotype has at least ten counts. The chain is built from TRBV2 and TRBJ1-6, with D unresolved. The CDR3 totals 11 residues. Looked up from germline, CDR1 is SNHLY and CDR2 is FYNNEI. The ends were cut back, 6 bases at V and 7 bases at J, with 4 bases in the middle. CDR3 DNA: TGTGCCAGCAGGGGCAATTCACCCCTCCACTTT. This encodes CASRGNSPLHF.

The rearrangement joins TRBV6-5 to TRBJ2-7; no definite D call. Trimming shortened V by 0 bases and J by 2 bases, and 8 bases separated the two germline ends. In germline, CDR1 is MNHEY, CDR2 SVGAGI. The CDR3 extends over 14 amino acids. This CDR3 reads CASSYSSSTYEQYF. The CDR3 DNA reads TGTGCCAGCAGTTACTCGAGCAGCACCTACGAGCAGTACTTC.

This clonotype was observed many times. This sequence joins TRBV6-4 and TRBJ2-7; 7 bases fit TRBD1. Trimming cost V 6 bases and J 3 bases; bases outside gene matches: 20. In germline, CDR1 is MRHNA, CDR2 SNTAGT. The CDR3 totals 18 residues. The CDR3 DNA follows: TGTGCCAGCAGGAACAGGGGTACCTACCCCAAACACTACTACGAGCAGTACTTC. It codes for CASRNRGTYPKHYYEQYF.

This clonotype was counted ten times or more. The rearrangement uses TRBV25-1 and TRBJ1-2, with 7 bases that match TRBD1. CDR3 length: 16 amino acids. Germline V lookup: CDR1 MGHDK, CDR2 SYGVNS. V lost 1 base to trimming and J lost 4 bases; unmatched junction nucleotides: 9. CDR3 bases: TGTGCCAGCAGTGAATCGACAGGGTTTAGCATCTATGGCTACACCTTC. Translated: CASSESTGFSIYGYTF.

Comments on this clonotype: One end of the junction does not line up with germline, which may come from a read error. The rearrangement joins TRBV24-1 to TRBJ1-1, with 9 bases aligning to TRBD1. The CDR3 is made up of 16 amino acids. CDR1 and CDR2 (germline): KGHDR, SFDVKD. Written as DNA, the CDR3 is TGTGCCACCAGTGACCATAGGACAGGGGATAACACTGAAGCTTGCTTT. Protein product: CATSDHRTGDNTEACF.

A few counts support this clonotype. This rearrangement joins TRBV7-2 to TRBJ1-3, with 7 bases fitting TRBD1. The CDR3 consists of 15 residues. V lost 4 bases to trimming and J lost 0 bases; unmatched junction nucleotides: 3. CDR1 and CDR2 (germline): SGHTA, FQGNSA. CDR3 coding DNA: TGTGCCAGCAGCTCAGGGGGGGCCTCTGGAAACACCATATATTTT. It encodes CASSSGGASGNTIYF.

This clonotype came up many times. It may be a read error: a sequence one base away is much more abundant. The V call is TRBV12-3 or TRBV12-4, the J call TRBJ1-6; weak D call: TRBD1 (6 bases). The CDR3 is 13 amino acids. Trimming shortened V by 2 bases and J by 13 bases, and 12 bases separated the two germline ends. For the CDR3, the DNA is TGTGCCAGCAGTTTAAGGGGGGGAGGGCCCCTCCACTTT. Translation: CASSLRGGGPLHF.

At least ten counts were recorded for this clonotype. The V and J genes are TRBV19 and TRBJ1-5; D is ambiguous. CDR1 and CDR2 (germline): LNHDA, SQIVND (reference sequence). V lost 5 bases, J lost 7 bases, and 15 bases lay in between. The length of the CDR3 is 14 residues. The CDR3 spells CASSGTGRSQPQHF. Written as DNA, the CDR3 is TGTGCCAGTAGTGGTACGGGGAGGAGCCAGCCCCAGCATTTT.

This clonotype was observed many times. The chain couples TRBV4-1 to TRBJ2-6, with D unresolved. CDR3 length: 14 residues. The V and J ends lost 3 bases and 0 bases respectively, with 3 bases between them. Germline CDR1 reads MGHRA; CDR2 reads YSYEKL. Written as DNA, the CDR3 is TGCGCCAGCAGCCAGGCCTCTGGGGCCAACGTCCTGACTTTC. Its translation is CASSQASGANVLTF.

The chain carries TRBV18 and TRBJ1-2; tentative D call: TRBD1 (6 bases). Germline values: CDR1 KGHSH, CDR2 LQKENI. The CDR3 covers 17 residues. The V end lost 3 bases, the J end lost 4 bases, and 21 bases lay between the germline ends. The CDR3: CASSPVYSGGASYGYTF. The CDR3 DNA reads as TGTGCCAGCTCACCCGTTTATTCGGGGGGCGCATCCTATGGCTACACCTTC.

The chain recombines TRBV29-1 with TRBJ1-2; D gene uncertain. CDR3 length: 12 amino acids. The V end lost 7 bases, the J end lost 8 bases, and 17 bases lay between the germline ends. Germline-derived CDR1 and CDR2 are SQVTM and ANQGSEA. In DNA, the CDR3 is TGCAGCGCTCAAGAGACCGAGACGGGCTACACCTTC. Amino acids: CSAQETETGYTF.

Many counts were recorded for this clonotype. The chain is built from TRBV29-1 and TRBJ1-1; D is ambiguous. This CDR3 spans 11 amino acids. Germline V gene data show CDR1 as SQVTM and CDR2 as ANQGSEA. With 5 bases removed from V and 1 base from J, the gap between germline ends came to 5 bases. The CDR3: CSVPGNTEAFF. The CDR3 DNA follows: TGCAGCGTTCCGGGGAACACTGAAGCTTTCTTT.

In its sample, this clonotype was seen many times. The chain is built from TRBV12-3 or TRBV12-4 and TRBJ1-1, with a weak D call TRBD1 (5 bases). The CDR3 is made up of 14 amino acids. V lost 3 bases, J lost 6 bases, and 14 bases lay in between. CDR3 region: CASSLRGVDSEAFF. In DNA, the CDR3 is TGTGCCAGCAGTTTGCGGGGGGTCGACTCTGAAGCTTTCTTT.

This clonotype was seen at least ten times. The chain joins TRBV29-1 to TRBJ1-2; no clear D. The germline gives CDR1 SQVTM, CDR2 ANQGSEA. The CDR3 sequence is 12 residues long. Trimming shortened V by 4 bases and J by 0 bases, and 6 bases separated the two germline ends. The chain's CDR3 is CSVGQPNYGYTF. CDR3 coding DNA: TGCAGCGTTGGGCAGCCTAACTATGGCTACACCTTC.

The chain combines TRBV12-3 or TRBV12-4 with TRBJ1-6; no firm D call. The CDR3 spans 14 residues. V lost 5 bases and J lost 5, with 10 bases in between. The CDR3 region has the DNA TGTGCCAGCAGTCCCCCTGTCAATAATTCACCCCTCCACTTT. Translating gives CASSPPVNNSPLHF.

This clonotype was counted ten times or more. The V gene is TRBV28, the J gene TRBJ2-5; 10 bases agree with TRBD2. The length of the CDR3 is 17 residues. Germline V lookup: CDR1 MDHEN, CDR2 SYDVKM. V gave up 5 bases and J gave up 1 base; unmatched junction bases: 10. In nucleotides, the CDR3 is TGTGCCAGCAGTAAAGTCACAGCGGGGGGGCTCCAAGAGACCCAGTACTTC. Residues: CASSKVTAGGLQETQYF.

The chain joins TRBV12-3 or TRBV12-4 to TRBJ1-5, with TRBD1 matching over 9 bases. CDR3 size: 20 residues. V was pared by 1 base and J by 5 bases, with 18 bases of the junction left unmatched. CDR3 bases: TGTGCCAGCAGTTTAGTATTAAGAATGCGGACAGGGGAATTAGATCAGCCCCAGCATTTT. Translated, it gives CASSLVLRMRTGELDQPQHF.

The chain uses TRBV18 and TRBJ1-2, with unresolved D. Germline CDR1 reads KGHSH; CDR2 reads LQKENI. Trimming removed 2 bases from V and 0 bases from J, with 13 bases in between. The CDR3 has 16 amino acids. The DNA of the CDR3 is TGTGCCAGCTCACCAAGGCCACCACCAACTAACTATGGCTACACCTTC. It encodes CASSPRPPPTNYGYTF.

This chain uses TRBV6-1 with TRBJ1-2; D may be TRBD1 (6 bases). V was pared by 1 base and J by 7 bases, with 10 bases between. The CDR3 loop spans 13 amino acids. Germline-derived CDR1 and CDR2 are MNHNS and SASEGT. The DNA of the CDR3 is TGTGCCAGCAGTGAAGGGACAGTATTTGGCTACACCTTC. This encodes CASSEGTVFGYTF.

This clonotype was counted ten times or more. V gene TRBV2 combines with J gene TRBJ1-2; possibly TRBD1 for D (6 bases). The CDR3 has 14 amino acids. Trimming took 4 bases from V and 10 from J, leaving 19 bases between them. CDR1 is SNHLY and CDR2 is FYNNEI in the germline V gene. This chain's CDR3 is CASSAGTSRDHYTF. CDR3 DNA sequence: TGTGCCAGCAGTGCCGGGACATCAAGGGATCACTACACCTTC.

This clonotype was counted ten times or more. This chain connects TRBV12-3 or TRBV12-4 to TRBJ2-3; D ambiguous. The CDR3 runs to 15 residues. V lost 5 bases and J lost 2, with 14 bases in between. CDR3 loop: CASSDLSVFTDTQYF. CDR3 in DNA: TGTGCCAGCAGTGATTTATCCGTCTTCACAGATACGCAGTATTTT.

This clonotype has a count of ten or more. V and J are TRBV19 and TRBJ1-1, with unresolved D. The CDR3 is made up of 13 amino acids. The ends were cut back, 3 bases at V and 1 base at J, with 6 bases in the middle. The V gene's germline CDR1 is LNHDA and CDR2 SQIVND (reference sequence). CDR3 amino acids: CASSMGPNTEAFF. As DNA, the CDR3 is TGTGCCAGTAGTATGGGCCCGAACACTGAAGCTTTCTTT. Together with reference TRBV19 and TRBJ1-1, the CDR3 gives the full variable domain: DGGITQSPKYLFRKEGQNVTLSCEQNLNHDAMYWYRQDPGQGLRLIYYSQIVNDFQKGDIAEGYSVSREKKESFPLTVTSAQKNPTAFYLCASSMGPNTEAFFGQGTRLTVV.

This clonotype was seen at least ten times. The V gene is TRBV2, the J gene TRBJ2-7; the match to TRBD1 covers 7 bases. The CDR3 is made up of 14 amino acids. Germline values: CDR1 SNHLY, CDR2 FYNNEI. J gave up 2 bases and V 8 bases, and 9 bases lay outside the gene matches. The CDR3 here is CASFDRASAYEQYF. CDR3 sequence (DNA): TGTGCCAGCTTCGACAGGGCGTCAGCCTACGAGCAGTACTTC.

In this sample, this clonotype turned up many times. The genes are TRBV27 and TRBJ1-1; the D is unclear. CDR1 and CDR2 from the germline V gene are MNHEY and SMNVEV (reference sequence). V lost 5 bases, J lost 1 base, and 14 bases lay in between. The CDR3 is made up of 15 amino acids. The CDR3 here is CASSKRPEGNTEAFF. The CDR3, as DNA: TGTGCCAGCAGTAAACGTCCCGAGGGGAACACTGAAGCTTTCTTT.